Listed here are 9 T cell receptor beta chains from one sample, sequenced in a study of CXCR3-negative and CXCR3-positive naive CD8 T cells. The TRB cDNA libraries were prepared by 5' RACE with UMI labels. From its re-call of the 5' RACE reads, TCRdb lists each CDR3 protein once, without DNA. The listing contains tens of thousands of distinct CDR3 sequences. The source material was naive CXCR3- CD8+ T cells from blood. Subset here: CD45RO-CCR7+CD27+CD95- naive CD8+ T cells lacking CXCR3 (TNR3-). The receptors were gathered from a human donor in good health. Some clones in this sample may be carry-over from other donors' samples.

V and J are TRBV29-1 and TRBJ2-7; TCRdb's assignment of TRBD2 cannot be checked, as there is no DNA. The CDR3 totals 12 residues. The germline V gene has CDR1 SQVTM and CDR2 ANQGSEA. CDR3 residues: CSVEDRGGEQYF.

CDR3 loop: CSVEGQAASSYNEQFF. The chain employs TRBV29-1 and TRBJ2-1; lacking DNA, the TRBD1 call made by TCRdb goes unchecked. In germline, CDR1 is SQVTM, CDR2 ANQGSEA. The CDR3 totals 16 residues.

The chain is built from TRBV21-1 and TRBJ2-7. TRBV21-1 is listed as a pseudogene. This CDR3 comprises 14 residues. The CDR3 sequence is CASSKETPRYEQYF.

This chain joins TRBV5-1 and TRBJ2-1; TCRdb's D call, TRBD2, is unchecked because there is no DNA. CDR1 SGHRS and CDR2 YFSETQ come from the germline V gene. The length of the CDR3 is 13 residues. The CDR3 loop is CASTLPAYNEQFF.

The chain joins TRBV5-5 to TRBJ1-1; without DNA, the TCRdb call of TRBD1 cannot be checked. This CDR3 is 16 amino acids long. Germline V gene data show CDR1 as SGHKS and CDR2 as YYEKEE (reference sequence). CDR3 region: CASSSDETAMNTEAFF.

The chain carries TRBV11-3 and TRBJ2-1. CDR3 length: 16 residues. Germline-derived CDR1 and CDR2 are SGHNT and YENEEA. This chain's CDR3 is CASSLAETRSYNEQFF.

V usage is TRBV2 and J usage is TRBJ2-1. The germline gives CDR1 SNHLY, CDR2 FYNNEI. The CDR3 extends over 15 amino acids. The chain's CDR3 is CASSRSVSSYNEQFF.

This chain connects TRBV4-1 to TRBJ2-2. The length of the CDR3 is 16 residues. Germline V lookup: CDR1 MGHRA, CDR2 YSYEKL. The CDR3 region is CASSQGSVVVPGELFF.

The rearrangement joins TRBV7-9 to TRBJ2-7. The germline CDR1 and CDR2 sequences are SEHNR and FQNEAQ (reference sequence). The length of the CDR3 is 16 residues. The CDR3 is CASSLAPTGAGVEQYF.